This T cell receptor (beta chain) was obtained from a study of T cell responses to AZD1222 COVID-19 vaccine. Study-level background: Second-dose timings of about 4 or about 12 weeks were pooled. Study conclusions and caveats: White British ancestry dominated among donors, who included more females, and clonal diversity was possibly underestimated.

Clones were read by immunoSEQ multiplex PCR, and TCRdb kept only the in-frame ones, dropping some. This repertoire shows roughly 120,000 clones, more than 85% found once; its top ten account for under 3.5%. Trimming took 7 bases from V and 2 from J, leaving 16 bases between them. This CDR3 spans 14 amino acids. Per the germline V gene, CDR1 is SGHDT and CDR2 is YYEEEE. A remark on this clone: The antigen remains undetermined.

V and J are TRBV5-6 and TRBJ2-7; tentatively, D is TRBD2 (6 bases). This TCR was recovered from an adult in good health. The input for sequencing was peripheral blood, taken on day 0 of AZD1222 vaccination. CDR3: CASSRVAGPYEQYF. The CDR3 bases are TGTGCCAGCTCAAGGGTGGCGGGACCCTACGAGCAGTACTTC.